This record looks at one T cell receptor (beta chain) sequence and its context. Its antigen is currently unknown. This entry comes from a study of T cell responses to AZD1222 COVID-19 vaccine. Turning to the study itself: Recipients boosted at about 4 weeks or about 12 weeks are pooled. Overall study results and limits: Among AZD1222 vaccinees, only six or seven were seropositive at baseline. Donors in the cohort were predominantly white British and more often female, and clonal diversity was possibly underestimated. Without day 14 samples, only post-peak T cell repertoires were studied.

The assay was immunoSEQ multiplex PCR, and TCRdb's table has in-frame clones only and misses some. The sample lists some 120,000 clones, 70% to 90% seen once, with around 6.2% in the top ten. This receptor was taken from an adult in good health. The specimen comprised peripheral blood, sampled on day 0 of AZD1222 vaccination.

In nucleotides, the CDR3 is TGTGCCAGCACCGCCCCACGGAGCCAAGAGACCCAGTACTTC. This sequence encodes CASTAPRSQETQYF. This sequence joins TRBV7-2 and TRBJ2-5; D gene unclear. Trimming stripped 7 bases from V and 1 base from J, with 13 bases between. The CDR3 sequence is 14 residues long. CDR1 and CDR2 from the germline V gene are SGHTA and FQGNSA.